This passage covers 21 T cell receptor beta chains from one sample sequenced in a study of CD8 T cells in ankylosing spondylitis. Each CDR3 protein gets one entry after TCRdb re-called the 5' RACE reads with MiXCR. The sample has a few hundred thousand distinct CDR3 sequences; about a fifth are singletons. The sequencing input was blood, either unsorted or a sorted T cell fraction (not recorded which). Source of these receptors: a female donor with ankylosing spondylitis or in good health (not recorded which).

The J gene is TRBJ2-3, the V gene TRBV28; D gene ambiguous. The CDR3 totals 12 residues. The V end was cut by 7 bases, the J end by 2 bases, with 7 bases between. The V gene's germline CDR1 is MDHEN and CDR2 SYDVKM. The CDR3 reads CASKADTDTQYF. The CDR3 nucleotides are TGTGCCAGCAAGGCTGACACAGATACGCAGTATTTT.

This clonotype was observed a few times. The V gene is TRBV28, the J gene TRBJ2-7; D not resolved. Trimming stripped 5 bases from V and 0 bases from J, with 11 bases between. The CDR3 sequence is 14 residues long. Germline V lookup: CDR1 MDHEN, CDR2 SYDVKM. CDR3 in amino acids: CASSPQLSSYEQYF. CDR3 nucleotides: TGTGCCAGCAGTCCCCAGCTGAGCTCCTACGAGCAGTACTTC.

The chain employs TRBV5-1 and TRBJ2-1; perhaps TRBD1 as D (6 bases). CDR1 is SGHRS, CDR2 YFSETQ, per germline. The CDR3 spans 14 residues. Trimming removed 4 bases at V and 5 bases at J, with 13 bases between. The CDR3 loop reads CASSSIPGDNEQFF. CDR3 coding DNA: TGCGCCAGCAGCAGTATTCCAGGGGACAATGAGCAGTTCTTC.

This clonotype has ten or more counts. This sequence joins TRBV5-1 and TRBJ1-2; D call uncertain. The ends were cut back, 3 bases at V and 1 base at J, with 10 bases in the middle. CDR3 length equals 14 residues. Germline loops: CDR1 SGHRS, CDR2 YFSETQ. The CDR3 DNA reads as TGCGCCAGCAGCTCCAACCTTGTTAACTATGGCTACACCTTC. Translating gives CASSSNLVNYGYTF.

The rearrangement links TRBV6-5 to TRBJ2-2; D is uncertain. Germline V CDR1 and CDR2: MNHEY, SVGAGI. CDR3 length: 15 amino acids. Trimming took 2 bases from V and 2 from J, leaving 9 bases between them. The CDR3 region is CASSYPSGNTGELFF. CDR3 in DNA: TGTGCCAGCAGTTACCCTTCGGGTAACACCGGGGAGCTGTTTTTT.

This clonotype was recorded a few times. This CDR3 is CSVAGIATDTQYF. The CDR3 DNA reads TGCAGCGTGGCCGGGATCGCCACAGATACGCAGTATTTT. The chain employs TRBV29-1 and TRBJ2-3, with a tentative D call TRBD2 (5 bases). This CDR3 is 13 amino acids long. Trimming took off 6 bases at V and 2 bases at J, with 12 bases between the two ends. CDR1 SQVTM and CDR2 ANQGSEA come from the germline V gene.

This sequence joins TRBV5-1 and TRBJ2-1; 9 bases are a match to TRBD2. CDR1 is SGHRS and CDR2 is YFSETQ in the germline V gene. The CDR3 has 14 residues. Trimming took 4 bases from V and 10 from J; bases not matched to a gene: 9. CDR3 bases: TGCGCCAGCAGCGCGGGACTAGCCCCTAGGGAGCAGTTCTTC. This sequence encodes CASSAGLAPREQFF.

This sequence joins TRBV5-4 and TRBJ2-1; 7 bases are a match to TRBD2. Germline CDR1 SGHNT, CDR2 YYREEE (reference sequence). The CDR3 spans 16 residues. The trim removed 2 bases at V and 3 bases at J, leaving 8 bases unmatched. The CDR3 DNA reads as TGTGCCAGCAGCTTATCGGGACTACCCAGCTACAATGAGCAGTTCTTC. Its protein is CASSLSGLPSYNEQFF.

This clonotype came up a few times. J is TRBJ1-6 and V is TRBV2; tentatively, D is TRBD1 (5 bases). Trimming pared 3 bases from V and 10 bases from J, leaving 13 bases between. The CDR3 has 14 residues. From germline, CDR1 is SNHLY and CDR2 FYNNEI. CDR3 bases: TGTGCCAGCAGTGACCAACCAGGGCTCTCACCCCTCCACTTT. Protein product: CASSDQPGLSPLHF.

This chain's CDR3 is CSGGAGENEQYF. CDR3 nucleotide sequence: TGCAGCGGTGGGGCGGGGGAGAACGAGCAGTACTTC. J is TRBJ2-7 and V is TRBV29-1; 7 bases agree with TRBD2. The trim removed 7 bases at V and 5 bases at J, leaving 8 bases unmatched. The CDR3 extends over 12 amino acids. CDR1 and CDR2 from the germline V gene are SQVTM and ANQGSEA.

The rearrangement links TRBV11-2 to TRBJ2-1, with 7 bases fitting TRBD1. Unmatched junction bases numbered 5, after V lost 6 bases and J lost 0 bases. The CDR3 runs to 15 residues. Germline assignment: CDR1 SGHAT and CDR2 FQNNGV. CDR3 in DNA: TGTGCCAGCAGATACCGGGACAGCTCCTACAATGAGCAGTTCTTC. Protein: CASRYRDSSYNEQFF.

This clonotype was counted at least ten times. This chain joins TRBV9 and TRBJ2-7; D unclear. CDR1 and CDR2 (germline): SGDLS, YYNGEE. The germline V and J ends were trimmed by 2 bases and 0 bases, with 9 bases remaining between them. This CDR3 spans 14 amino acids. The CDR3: CASSVRPVSYEQYF. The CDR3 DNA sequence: TGTGCCAGCAGCGTCAGGCCCGTCTCCTACGAGCAGTACTTC.

CDR3 nucleotide sequence: TGTGCCAGCTCCAAGGCCCGTGAGCAGTTCTTC. It translates to CASSKAREQFF. The rearrangement links TRBV6-2 or TRBV6-3 to TRBJ2-1; no clear D. Trimming removed 8 bases at V and 9 bases at J, with 11 bases between. The germline CDR1 and CDR2 sequences are MNHEY and SVGEGT. CDR3 length: 11 residues.

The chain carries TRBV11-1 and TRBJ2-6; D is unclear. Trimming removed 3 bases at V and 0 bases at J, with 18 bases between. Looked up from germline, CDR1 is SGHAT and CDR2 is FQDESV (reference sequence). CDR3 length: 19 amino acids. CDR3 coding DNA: TGTGCCAGCAGCTTGCCCTCGGGTGCCGCGCTCTCTGGGGCCAACGTCCTGACTTTC. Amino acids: CASSLPSGAALSGANVLTF.

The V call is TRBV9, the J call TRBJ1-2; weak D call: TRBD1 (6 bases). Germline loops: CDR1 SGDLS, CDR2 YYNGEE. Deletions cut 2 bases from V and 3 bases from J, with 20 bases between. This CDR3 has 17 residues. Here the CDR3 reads CASSVPRGGREDYGYTF. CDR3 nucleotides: TGTGCCAGCAGCGTCCCGAGGGGGGGACGGGAGGACTATGGCTACACCTTC.

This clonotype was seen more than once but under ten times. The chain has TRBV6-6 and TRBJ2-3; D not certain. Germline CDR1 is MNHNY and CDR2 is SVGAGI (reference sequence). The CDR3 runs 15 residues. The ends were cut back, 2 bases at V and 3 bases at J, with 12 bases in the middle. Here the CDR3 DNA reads TGTGCCAGCAGTTACACCACCCATGGGACAGATACGCAGTATTTT. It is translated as CASSYTTHGTDTQYF.

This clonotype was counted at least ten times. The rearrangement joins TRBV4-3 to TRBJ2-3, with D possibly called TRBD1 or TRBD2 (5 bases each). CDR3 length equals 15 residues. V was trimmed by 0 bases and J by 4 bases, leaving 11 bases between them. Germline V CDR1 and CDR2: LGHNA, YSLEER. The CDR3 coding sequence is TGCGCCAGCAGCCAAGATCGCCGGGGCTCAGATACGCAGTATTTT. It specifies CASSQDRRGSDTQYF.

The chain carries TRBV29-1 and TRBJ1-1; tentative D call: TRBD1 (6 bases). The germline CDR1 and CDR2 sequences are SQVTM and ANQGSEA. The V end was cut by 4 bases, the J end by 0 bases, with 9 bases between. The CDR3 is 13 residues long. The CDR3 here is CSVGGLLNTEAFF. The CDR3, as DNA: TGCAGCGTTGGGGGGCTGCTGAACACTGAAGCTTTCTTT.

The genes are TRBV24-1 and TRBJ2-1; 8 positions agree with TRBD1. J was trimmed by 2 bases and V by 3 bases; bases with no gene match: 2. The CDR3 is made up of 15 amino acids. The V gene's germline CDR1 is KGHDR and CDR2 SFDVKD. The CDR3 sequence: CATSDTGQAYNEQFF. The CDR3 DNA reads TGTGCCACCAGTGATACGGGACAGGCCTACAATGAGCAGTTCTTC.

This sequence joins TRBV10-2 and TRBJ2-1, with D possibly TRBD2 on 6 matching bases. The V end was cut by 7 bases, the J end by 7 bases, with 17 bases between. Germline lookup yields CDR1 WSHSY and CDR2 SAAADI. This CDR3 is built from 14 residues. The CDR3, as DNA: TGCGCCAGCACCGGGGGACTCGTTACGAATGAGCAGTTCTTC. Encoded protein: CASTGGLVTNEQFF.

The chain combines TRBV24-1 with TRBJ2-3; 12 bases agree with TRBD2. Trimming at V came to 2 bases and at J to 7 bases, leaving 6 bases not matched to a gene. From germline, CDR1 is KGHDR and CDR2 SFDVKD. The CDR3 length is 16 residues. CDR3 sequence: CATSDWETSGSHTQYF. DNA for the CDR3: TGTGCCACCAGTGATTGGGAGACTAGCGGGAGTCATACGCAGTATTTT.